A single sample gave rise to the 17 T cell receptor beta chains below, sequenced in a study of blood T cell repertoires in COVID-19. Using immunoSEQ multiplex PCR, the repertoire was profiled, and TCRdb retains in-frame clones only, with some absent. Of 200,000 to 250,000 clones in the sample, approximately 84% were seen once. The material sequenced was peripheral blood. These receptor sequences come from an elderly woman with acute or convalescent COVID-19.

V usage is TRBV5-1 and J usage is TRBJ1-4; D is ambiguous. This CDR3 region has 15 residues. CDR1 is SGHRS, CDR2 YFSETQ, per germline. The V and J ends lost 1 base and 0 bases respectively, with 7 bases between them. The CDR3, as DNA: TGCGCCAGCAGCTTGACGGCGGCAACTAATGAAAAACTGTTTTTT. It specifies CASSLTAATNEKLFF.

In its sample, this clone was seen once. The rearrangement uses TRBV6-2 or TRBV6-3 and TRBJ1-5; possible D gene TRBD1, 5 bases. V lost 2 bases to trimming and J lost 1 base, with 12 bases between them. CDR3 size: 16 residues. CDR1 and CDR2 from the germline V gene are MNHEY and SVGEGT. DNA for the CDR3: TGTGCCAGCAGTTACGAGTTGGGGGGAAGCAATCAGCCCCAGCATTTT. Translation gives CASSYELGGSNQPQHF.

The CDR3 DNA reads TGTGCCAGCAGCCCCCGACGGGGGAGCTCCTACGAGCAGTACTTC. The encoded protein is CASSPRRGSSYEQYF. The chain joins TRBV7-8 to TRBJ2-7; tentatively, D is TRBD2 (6 bases). The CDR3 has 15 residues. Trimming removed 5 bases at V and 0 bases at J, with 14 bases between. Germline loops: CDR1 SGHVS, CDR2 FQNEAQ.

The chain couples TRBV3-1 (or the pseudogene TRBV3-2) to TRBJ1-2; unclear D gene. Looked up from germline, CDR1 is LGHDT and CDR2 is YNNKEL (reference sequence). The V and J ends lost 0 bases and 4 bases respectively, with 9 bases between them. The CDR3 totals 14 residues. In nucleotides, the CDR3 is TGTGCCAGCAGCCAAGATCCGGGATCCTATGGCTACACCTTC. It is translated as CASSQDPGSYGYTF.

J is TRBJ1-2 and V is TRBV14; D unresolved. Trimming took 0 bases from V and 2 from J, leaving 16 bases between them. Per the germline V gene, CDR1 is SGHDN and CDR2 is FVKESK. This CDR3 is built from 17 residues. CDR3 nucleotides: TGTGCCAGCAGCCAAGATCGTCGGAGGTACCTAAACTATGGCTACACCTTC. Translation: CASSQDRRRYLNYGYTF.

The chain combines TRBV15 with TRBJ1-1, with unresolved D. The germline V and J ends were trimmed by 8 bases and 1 base, with 8 bases remaining between them. CDR1 and CDR2 (germline): LNHNV, YYDKDF (reference sequence). CDR3 length equals 12 residues. Written as DNA, the CDR3 is TGTGCCACCGCTGGAGGGAACACTGAAGCTTTCTTT. Translated: CATAGGNTEAFF.

This clone was recorded once. This chain connects TRBV5-4 to TRBJ2-2; TRBD1 might be the D (5 bases). Germline CDR1 and CDR2: SGHNT and YYREEE (reference sequence). V was pared by 0 bases and J by 2 bases, with 8 bases between. The CDR3 is made up of 15 amino acids. CDR3 coding DNA: TGTGCCAGCAGCTTGGGGACAACTAACACCGGGGAGCTGTTTTTT. This translates into CASSLGTTNTGELFF.

The chain joins TRBV6-5 to TRBJ2-7; 9 positions agree with TRBD1. In germline, CDR1 is MNHEY, CDR2 SVGAGI. The CDR3 sequence is 14 residues long. The V segment lost 6 bases and the J segment 6 bases; nucleotides outside the gene matches: 9. The CDR3 sequence: CASSGTGKGFEQYF. The CDR3 nucleotides read TGTGCCAGCAGCGGGACAGGGAAAGGGTTCGAGCAGTACTTC.

This chain joins TRBV5-1 and TRBJ2-4; D is possibly TRBD1 (6 bases). The germline CDR1 and CDR2 sequences are SGHRS and YFSETQ. The CDR3 contains 16 residues. The V end was cut by 0 bases, the J end by 0 bases, with 10 bases between. CDR3 nucleotide sequence: TGCGCCAGCAGCTTGGGACAGGCACTAGCCAAAAACATTCAGTACTTC. This sequence encodes CASSLGQALAKNIQYF.

The rearrangement uses TRBV4-2 and TRBJ2-7, with TRBD2 as a possible D gene (6 bases). Trimming cost V 1 base and J 0 bases, with 13 bases left between them. The germline CDR1 and CDR2 sequences are LGHNA and YNFKEQ. The CDR3 has 16 residues. This chain's CDR3 is CASSQAVRDSSYEQYF. CDR3 DNA: TGTGCCAGCAGCCAAGCCGTCCGGGACTCCTCCTACGAGCAGTACTTC.

The rearrangement uses TRBV11-2 and TRBJ2-5; 10 bases line up with TRBD2. Germline values: CDR1 SGHAT, CDR2 FQNNGV. J was trimmed by 1 base and V by 3 bases; bases with no gene match: 5. The CDR3 totals 16 residues. Here the CDR3 reads CASSFGSGGSQETQYF. The CDR3 DNA is TGTGCCAGCAGCTTCGGTAGCGGGGGGTCCCAAGAGACCCAGTACTTC.

This rearrangement joins TRBV5-1 to TRBJ1-4; D possibly corresponds to TRBD1 (6 bases). The CDR3 is 15 residues long. Per the germline V gene, CDR1 is SGHRS and CDR2 is YFSETQ. V gave up 0 bases and J gave up 3 bases, with 9 bases separating them. The CDR3 bases are TGCGCCAGCAGCTTGGCCGCAGGGGCTAATGAAAAACTGTTTTTT. Protein: CASSLAAGANEKLFF. Full variable domain (missing parts from reference TRBV5-1 and TRBJ1-4): KAGVTQTPRYLIKTRGQQVTLSCSPISGHRSVSWYQQTPGQGLQFLFEYFSETQRNKGNFPGRFSGRQFSNSRSEMNVSTLELGDSALYLCASSLAAGANEKLFFGSGTQLSVL.

The chain employs TRBV15 and TRBJ2-7; 11 positions agree with TRBD2. J gave up 5 bases and V 3 bases, and 6 bases lay outside the gene matches. Germline lookup yields CDR1 LNHNV and CDR2 YYDKDF (reference sequence). This CDR3 is built from 15 residues. The CDR3 coding sequence is TGTGCCACCAGCAGGGAAATAGCGGGGGGGAACGAGCAGTACTTC. It yields the protein CATSREIAGGNEQYF.

The chain is built from TRBV27 and TRBJ2-7, with TRBD1 as a possible D gene (5 bases). Trimming stripped 2 bases from V and 2 bases from J, with 7 bases between. CDR3 length: 13 residues. Germline CDR1 is MNHEY and CDR2 is SMNVEV (reference sequence). CDR3 DNA sequence: TGTGCCAGCAGTTTAAGGGGAACCTACGAGCAGTACTTC. Protein product: CASSLRGTYEQYF.

The gene calls are TRBV11-2 and TRBJ2-2, with D unclear. Germline V gene sequence: CDR1 SGHAT, CDR2 FQNNGV. CDR3 length: 14 residues. Trimming cost V 5 bases and J 4 bases, with 11 bases left between them. CDR3: CASSLPGGTGELFF. The CDR3 coding sequence is TGTGCCAGCAGCCTCCCGGGTGGCACCGGGGAGCTGTTTTTT.

This clone was counted a few times. This rearrangement joins TRBV19 to TRBJ1-1; tentative D call: TRBD1 (5 bases). Trimming left V 7 bases short and J 1 base short, with 10 bases between. CDR3 size: 13 residues. CDR1 is LNHDA and CDR2 is SQIVND in the germline V gene (reference sequence). The CDR3 sequence: CASIGEPNTEAFF. CDR3 sequence (DNA): TGTGCCAGTATAGGGGAACCGAACACTGAAGCTTTCTTT.

This chain uses TRBV27 with TRBJ2-5; TRBD1 agrees at 10 bases. Trimming at V came to 4 bases and at J to 7 bases, leaving 9 bases not matched to a gene. The CDR3 length is 15 residues. Germline V gives CDR1 MNHEY, CDR2 SMNVEV (reference sequence). In DNA, the CDR3 is TGTGCCAGCAGTTCATTACCGGGACAGGGGACGACCCAGTACTTC. Its translation: CASSSLPGQGTTQYF.